This TCR beta chain was found in a study of T cells in Graves' hyperthyroidism and ophthalmopathy. Not enrolled were patients with uncontrolled infection, other autoimmune disease, pregnancy or lactation. The authors obtained PBMCs from 10 ml of fresh peripheral blood. This clonotype was counted ten times or more. What it recognizes is unknown. General study findings and limits: Ophthalmopathy was told apart from stable hyperthyroidism by a 13 V-J model.

Researchers took RNA transcripts and amplified the TCR beta CDR3 regions from them. Researchers ran a first-round RT-PCR on the TCR CDR3 using the HTBI primer set. TCRdb called the multiplex PCR reads again in MiXCR, with one record for every CDR3 protein. The sample has approximately 600,000 distinct CDR3 sequences; approximately 14% are singletons. Germline CDR1 reads SGHVS; CDR2 reads FQNEAQ. The J segment lost 7 bases and the V segment lost 11 bases, leaving 11 bases of the junction unmatched. CDR3 length: 13 amino acids. The receptor was derived from a woman younger than 30 with Graves' ophthalmopathy. V and J are TRBV7-8 and TRBJ2-7, with TRBD2 matching over 10 bases. Material for sequencing was blood. CDR3 amino acids: CAGGLAGVREQYF. CDR3 sequence (DNA): TGTGCCGGGGGGCTAGCGGGAGTACGGGAGCAGTACTTC. Together with reference TRBV7-8 and TRBJ2-7, the CDR3 gives the full variable domain: GAGVSQSPRYKVAKRGQDVALRCDPISGHVSLFWYQQALGQGPEFLTYFQNEAQLDKSGLPSDRFFAERPEGSVSTLKIQRTQQEDSAVYLCAGGLAGVREQYFGPGTRLTVT.